The rows below give T cell receptor beta chains drawn from one sample of a study of T cell responses to AZD1222 COVID-19 vaccine. Method: immunoSEQ multiplex PCR; TCRdb's copy keeps in-frame clones and lacks some. The sample records roughly 98,000 clones, around 85% being singletons. The source material was peripheral blood, sampled 28 days after the second AZD1222 dose. The receptor set was obtained from an adult who received the AZD1222 COVID-19 vaccine. Each CDR3 is given with its conserved first and last residue. The D gene is left open where the match is weak. Where a row states a size, it is once, few, many or the class of an expanded clone; other rows omit it.

d_call j_call v_call clone_size cdr3_nt cdr3_aa
. TRBJ2-7 TRBV12-2 . TGTGCAAGAGCCCGCAGGGCCTACGAGCAGTACTTC CARARRAYEQYF
. TRBJ1-1 TRBV10-3 few TGTGCCATCAGTGCCGGGACGGTAATCATGAACACTGAAGCTTTCTTT CAISAGTVIMNTEAFF
. TRBJ1-1 TRBV3-1/TRBV3-2 . TGTGCCAGCAGCCAAGACGACAGATACACTGAAGCTTTCTTT CASSQDDRYTEAFF
. TRBJ1-2 TRBV12-3/TRBV12-4 . TGTGCCAGCAGTTGGGGTTATGGCTACACCTTC CASSWGYGYTF
. TRBJ1-5 TRBV7-2 . TGTGCCAGCAGCCCCCAGGGGCTCGGGCAGCCCCAGCATTTT CASSPQGLGQPQHF
. TRBJ2-7 TRBV19 . TGTGCCAGTAGTATAGACCAAAGACAGACCTACGAGCAGTACTTC CASSIDQRQTYEQYF
TRBD1 TRBJ2-5 TRBV5-4 once TGTGCCAGCACCCCACAGGGGAGTGGTGAGATCCAGTACTTC CASTPQGSGEIQYF
TRBD1 TRBJ1-1 TRBV19 . TGTGCCAGTACCCCGCAGGGGGAGGGGAACACTGAAGCTTTCTTT CASTPQGEGNTEAFF
. TRBJ1-6 TRBV11-1 . TGTGCCAGCAGCCGCTCCTATAATTCACCCCTCCACTTT CASSRSYNSPLHF
TRBD1 TRBJ1-3 TRBV6-5 . TGTGCCAGCAGTTACACGACAGGGGCCTCTGGAAACACCATATATTTT CASSYTTGASGNTIYF
. TRBJ1-3 TRBV6-5 . TGTGCCAGCAGTACCGACAGTCCTGGAAACACCATATATTTT CASSTDSPGNTIYF
. TRBJ2-2 TRBV3-1/TRBV3-2 . TGTGCCAGCAGCCAAACTGTCGGGGAGCTGTTTTTT CASSQTVGELFF
. TRBJ1-4 TRBV28 . TGTGCCAGCATCTGGAATGAAAAACTGTTTTTT CASIWNEKLFF
. TRBJ2-3 TRBV3-1/TRBV3-2 . TGTGCCAGCAGCGATCGGGTCCGGGGAGGCAAATATACGCAGTATTTT CASSDRVRGGKYTQYF
. TRBJ1-1 TRBV9 . TGTGCCAGCAGCGCCCAGGTCTACACTGAAGCTTTCTTT CASSAQVYTEAFF
. TRBJ2-7 TRBV28 . TGTGCCAGCAGATACGCCTACCAGGGATCCTACGAGCAGTACTTC CASRYAYQGSYEQYF
. TRBJ1-6 TRBV6-1 . TGTGCCAGCAGTGAAGCGCTGGGACACCAACGTAATTCACCCCTCCACTTT CASSEALGHQRNSPLHF
. TRBJ2-7 TRBV20-1 . TGCAGTGCTACAGGGGACTACGAGCAGTACTTC CSATGDYEQYF
. TRBJ2-1 TRBV5-1 few TGCGCCAGCAGCCTTAGTGGCGGGGACAGCTCCTACAATGAGCAGTTCTTC CASSLSGGDSSYNEQFF
. TRBJ2-1 TRBV7-3 . TGTGCCAGCAGTCGGCCGGGACTGTCCCTAAATGAGCAGTTCTTC CASSRPGLSLNEQFF
TRBD2 TRBJ2-1 TRBV4-2 once TGTGCCAGCAGCCAAGATCGGACTAGCGGTTATAATGAGCAGTTCTTC CASSQDRTSGYNEQFF
TRBD2 TRBJ2-2 TRBV2 . TGTGCCAGCAATGGACTAGCGGGGGAGCCGAACACCGGGGAGCTGTTTTTT CASNGLAGEPNTGELFF
TRBD2 TRBJ2-1 TRBV3-1/TRBV3-2 . TGTGCCAGCAGCCAGGGGGACTATTACAATGAGCAGTTCTTC CASSQGDYYNEQFF
. TRBJ1-5 TRBV18 few TGTGCCAGCTCACCACCAGGGTATCAGCCCCAGCATTTT CASSPPGYQPQHF
. TRBJ2-2 TRBV7-3 . TGTGCCAGCAGCTTAACCCCCCCGATGACTACGAACACCGGGGAGCTGTTTTTT CASSLTPPMTTNTGELFF
. TRBJ1-1 TRBV4-1 . TGCGCCAGCAGCCCATCGGCCACAGGTTCCACTGAAGCTTTCTTT CASSPSATGSTEAFF
TRBD1 TRBJ2-7 TRBV6-5 . TGTGCCAGCAGAACCGGGACAGGGTCCTACGAGCAGTACTTC CASRTGTGSYEQYF
. TRBJ2-5 TRBV18 . TGTGCCAGCTCACCACAAGAGGGCCAAGAGACCCAGTACTTC CASSPQEGQETQYF
. TRBJ2-2 TRBV9 once TGTGCCAGCAGCTCGATGGGGGAGCTGTTTTTT CASSSMGELFF
. TRBJ2-6 TRBV9 . TGTGCCAGCAGGCCGGGACCGAACTCTGGGGCCAACGTCCTGACTTTC CASRPGPNSGANVLTF
. TRBJ2-5 TRBV11-3 once TGTGCCAGCAGCCCAAGGGGTGAAGAGACCCAGTACTTC CASSPRGEETQYF
. TRBJ1-2 TRBV29-1 . TGCAGCGTTGAAGATCGTGGCGGGGGGGCTAACTATGGCTACACCTTC CSVEDRGGGANYGYTF
. TRBJ1-1 TRBV2 . TGTGCCAGCAGGGAGGGAGTCACTGAAGCTTTCTTT CASREGVTEAFF
. TRBJ1-1 TRBV6-5 . TGTGCCAGACGATTGGGGAACACTGAAGCTTTCTTT CARRLGNTEAFF
. TRBJ1-1 TRBV6-1 . TGTGCCAGCAGACCCCTTAGCTCCTCCGAAGCTTTCTTT CASRPLSSSEAFF
TRBD1 TRBJ1-2 TRBV12-3/TRBV12-4 . TGTGCCAGCAGGACAGGGGATGGCTACACCTTC CASRTGDGYTF
. TRBJ1-2 TRBV7-9 few TGTGCCAGCAGCCCAGGGGAAGGGGGGACGGACTATGGCTACACCTTC CASSPGEGGTDYGYTF
TRBD2 TRBJ2-2 TRBV5-1 . TGCGCCAGCAGCTATATTAGCGGGAGGAACACCGGGGAGCTGTTTTTT CASSYISGRNTGELFF
. TRBJ2-7 TRBV3-1/TRBV3-2 . TGTGCCAGCAGCTCTAGGGACTCCTACGAGCAGTACTTC CASSSRDSYEQYF
. TRBJ2-7 TRBV21-1 once TGTGCCAGCAGCAAAGTGGCCCTTTTGGGGGAGTATTTCTACGAGCAGTACTTC CASSKVALLGEYFYEQYF
TRBD1 TRBJ2-2 TRBV9 . TGTGCCAGCAGCGTATACAGGGGCGGCAGGACCGGGGAGCTGTTTTTT CASSVYRGGRTGELFF
TRBD1 TRBJ1-1 TRBV10-3 . TGTGCCATCCTGGACAGGGTTGGTTCGGCTTTCTTT CAILDRVGSAFF
. TRBJ1-1 TRBV19 . TGTGCCGGCTACAGAGAAGAGCTAATGGGACAAGCTTTCTTT CAGYREELMGQAFF
. TRBJ1-1 TRBV20-1 . TGCAGTGCCAGAGATGTTCCAGAAGCTTTCTTT CSARDVPEAFF
. TRBJ1-6 TRBV5-1 . TGCGCCAGCAGCTTGGTGACAGCGGGGAATTCACCCCTCCACTTT CASSLVTAGNSPLHF
. TRBJ2-1 TRBV6-2/TRBV6-3 . TGTGCCAGCAGTTATCCCGGGATTGCGGATAGTGATGAGCAGTTCTTC CASSYPGIADSDEQFF
. TRBJ2-2 TRBV5-1 few TGCGCCAGCAGCTTTACGACGGACACGAACACCGGGGAGCTGTTTTTT CASSFTTDTNTGELFF
TRBD2 TRBJ2-1 TRBV7-3 . TGTGCCAGCAGCTTCCTAGCGGGTACCAAGGCCCCTTACAATGAGCAGTTCTTC CASSFLAGTKAPYNEQFF
TRBD2 TRBJ2-7 TRBV7-2 . TGTGCCAGCAGCTTGCGGGAGGGCCGTAGCGCAAGCTACGAGCAGTACTTC CASSLREGRSASYEQYF
. TRBJ1-6 TRBV5-4 . TGTGCCAGCAGCTCGATACAGGGCGATTCACCCCTCCACTTT CASSSIQGDSPLHF